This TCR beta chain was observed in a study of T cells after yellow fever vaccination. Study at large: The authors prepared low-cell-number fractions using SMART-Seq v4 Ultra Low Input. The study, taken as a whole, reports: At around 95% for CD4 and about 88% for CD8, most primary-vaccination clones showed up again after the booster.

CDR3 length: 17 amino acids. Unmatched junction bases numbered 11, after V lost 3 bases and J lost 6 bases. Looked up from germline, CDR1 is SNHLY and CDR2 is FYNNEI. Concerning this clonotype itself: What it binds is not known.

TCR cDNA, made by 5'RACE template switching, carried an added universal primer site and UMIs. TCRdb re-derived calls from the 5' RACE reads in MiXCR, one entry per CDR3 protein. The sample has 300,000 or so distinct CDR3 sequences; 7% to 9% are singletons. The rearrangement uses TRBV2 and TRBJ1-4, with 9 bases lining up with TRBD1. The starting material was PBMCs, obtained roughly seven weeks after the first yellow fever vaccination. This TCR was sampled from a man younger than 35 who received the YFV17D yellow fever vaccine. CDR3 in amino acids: CASSDRAGTGLDEKLFF. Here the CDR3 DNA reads TGTGCCAGCAGTGATCGAGCAGGGACAGGGCTGGATGAAAAACTGTTTTTT.